This is a list of T cell receptor beta chains from one sample in a study of blood T cell repertoires in COVID-19. Profiled with immunoSEQ multiplex PCR; TCRdb holds only in-frame clones, not every one. The top ten hold 12% of the sample, which has some 37,000 clones, 90% seen once. Material: peripheral blood. These receptors all come from a man aged 65 to 79 with acute or convalescent COVID-19. CDR3s include the opening cysteine and the closing phenylalanine or tryptophan. The D gene is left open where the match is weak. The size of a clone is reported for some rows only, either as once, few or many, or as a class for expanded clones.

TRBJ1-4 | . | . | TRBV28 | TGTGCCAGCAGTTTATCAGCAGGCTCTAATGAAAAACTGTTTTTT | CASSLSAGSNEKLFF
TRBJ1-4 | . | . | TRBV2 | TGTGCCAGCGATAGGACCGGACTCCGGAACTTTAATGAAAAACTGTTTTTT | CASDRTGLRNFNEKLFF
TRBJ2-1 | once | TRBD2 | TRBV7-9 | TGTGCCAGCAGCTTAGTAGCGGGAGCGTCCTACAATGAGCAGTTCTTC | CASSLVAGASYNEQFF
TRBJ2-2 | few | TRBD1 | TRBV6-5 | TGTGCCAGCAGGCGACAGGGGTTGACCGGGGAGCTGTTTTTT | CASRRQGLTGELFF
TRBJ2-2 | . | . | TRBV2 | TGTGCCAGCAGTTCCTCGAACACCGGGGAGCTGTTTTTT | CASSSSNTGELFF
TRBJ2-5 | . | . | TRBV5-1 | TGCGCCAGCAGCGCCGTCGGGACTGCGGGAGAGACCCAGTACTTC | CASSAVGTAGETQYF
TRBJ2-1 | . | . | TRBV7-2 | TGTGCCAGCAGCTTAGCGCACCGAGATGAGCAGTTCTTC | CASSLAHRDEQFF
TRBJ1-3 | . | . | TRBV28 | TGTGCCAGCAGGGGCAGGGGCCACACCATATATTTT | CASRGRGHTIYF
TRBJ1-5 | . | TRBD1 | TRBV6-6 | TGTGCCAGCAGTTACACCGGACAGGGAGGGGATCAGCCCCAGCATTTT | CASSYTGQGGDQPQHF
TRBJ2-5 | . | TRBD1 | TRBV19 | TGTGCCAGTAGAGCGAAGGGGGCCGAGACCCAGTACTTC | CASRAKGAETQYF
TRBJ2-1 | . | TRBD2 | TRBV15 | TGTGCCACCAGCACTGGGACTAGCGGGAGGGGAAACAATGAGCAGTTCTTC | CATSTGTSGRGNNEQFF
TRBJ1-4 | . | . | TRBV3-1/TRBV3-2 | TGTGCCAGCAGCCCCATCCTACGGGACTTGGAAAAACTGTTTTTT | CASSPILRDLEKLFF
TRBJ1-6 | once | . | TRBV7-2 | TGTGCCACACGGAGGGAGTCTAGTTCACCCCTCCACTTT | CATRRESSSPLHF
TRBJ1-1 | few | TRBD1 | TRBV27 | TGTGCCAGCAGTTTAGGACAGGGTAGAACTTTCTTT | CASSLGQGRTFF
TRBJ2-1 | once | TRBD2 | TRBV7-3 | TGTGCCAGCAGCTTGGGCGGGGGGTCTCAGAATGAGCAGTTCTTC | CASSLGGGSQNEQFF
TRBJ1-1 | . | TRBD1 | TRBV4-2 | TGTGCCAGCAGCCCCCGACAGGGTGCGACTGAAGCTTTCTTT | CASSPRQGATEAFF
TRBJ2-1 | . | . | TRBV7-9 | TGTGCCAGCAGCTCCCGAGACTACGACTACAATGAGCAGTTCTTC | CASSSRDYDYNEQFF
TRBJ2-7 | few | . | TRBV7-2 | TGTGCCAGCAGCTTTCAGGGTGGGGACTACGAGCAGTACTTC | CASSFQGGDYEQYF
TRBJ1-5 | once | . | TRBV5-1 | TGCGCCAGCAGCTTGGATGGCTTAAATCAGCCCCAGCATTTT | CASSLDGLNQPQHF
TRBJ1-1 | few | . | TRBV9 | TGTGCCAGCAGTTGGGGGGTGAACACTGAAGCTTTCTTT | CASSWGVNTEAFF
TRBJ1-1 | . | . | TRBV18 | TGTGCCAGCCACACGGGGTGGAACACTGAAGCTTTCTTT | CASHTGWNTEAFF
TRBJ2-3 | . | TRBD1 | TRBV5-5 | TGTGCCAGCAGGACTATGACAGGGGACACAGATACGCAGTATTTT | CASRTMTGDTDTQYF
TRBJ2-1 | . | TRBD1 | TRBV4-2 | TGTGCCAGCAGCCAGGGGACAGGGGACTACAATGAGCAGTTCTTC | CASSQGTGDYNEQFF
TRBJ1-1 | . | TRBD1 | TRBV27 | TGTGCCAGCAGTTTAAACAGGGGAAGCACTGAAGCTTTCTTT | CASSLNRGSTEAFF
TRBJ2-7 | once | . | TRBV5-1 | TGCGCCAGCAGCTTGGGTGACAGTTACTCCTACGAGCAGTACTTC | CASSLGDSYSYEQYF
TRBJ1-1 | . | . | TRBV2 | TGTGCCAGCAGTGAAAGGGGGTACGGCGAAGCTTTCTTT | CASSERGYGEAFF
TRBJ2-7 | . | . | TRBV5-4 | TGTGCCAGCAGCTTGTTCGACCGGACACGGTACGACGAGCAGTACTTC | CASSLFDRTRYDEQYF
TRBJ1-1 | . | TRBD1 | TRBV6-2/TRBV6-3 | TGTGCCAGCAGTTCTTCCGGGACAGGGACCACTGAAGCTTTCTTT | CASSSSGTGTTEAFF
TRBJ2-7 | . | TRBD2 | TRBV25-1 | TGTGCCAGCAGTGCTACTAGCGGGAGCCTCGAGCAGTACTTC | CASSATSGSLEQYF
TRBJ1-2 | . | TRBD1 | TRBV6-2/TRBV6-3 | TGTGCCAGCAGCCTCCAGGGGGTAGGTGGCTACACCTTC | CASSLQGVGGYTF
TRBJ1-5 | . | . | TRBV3-1/TRBV3-2 | TGTGCCAGCACGGACAGATTCAATCAGCCCCAGCATTTT | CASTDRFNQPQHF